This T cell receptor (beta chain) emerged from a study of response to subunit inactivated influenza vaccine. This clonotype occurred a few times. Antigen specificity is unknown. Overall study findings and caveats: The authors proposed limited new T cell recruitment per seasonal influenza vaccination.

Germline lookup yields CDR1 SGHAT and CDR2 FQDESV (reference sequence). The CDR3 is 18 residues long. Trimming removed 4 bases from V and 2 bases from J; junction bases left unmatched: 13. TCRdb processed the RT-PCR reads anew with MiXCR; each CDR3 protein has one entry. The table shows hundreds of thousands of distinct CDR3 sequences, with roughly 15% occurring only once. The source was PBMCs from blood, collected roughly 15 days before vaccination. The TCR originated in a man in his forties or fifties who received an inactivated influenza vaccine. The V and J genes are TRBV11-1 and TRBJ2-7; 11 bases agree with TRBD2. CDR3 loop: CASSSRIVGLAEPYEQYF. For the CDR3, the DNA is TGTGCCAGCAGCTCACGGATAGTGGGACTAGCGGAACCCTACGAGCAGTACTTC. The full variable domain, its missing parts supplied by reference TRBV11-1 and TRBJ2-7, is EAEVAQSPRYKITEKSQAVAFWCDPISGHATLYWYRQILGQGPELLVQFQDESVVDDSQLPKDRFSAERLKGVDSTLKIQPAELGDSAMYLCASSSRIVGLAEPYEQYFGPGTRLTVT.